The rows below give T cell receptor beta chains drawn from one sample of a study of T cell responses to AZD1222 COVID-19 vaccine. Repertoires were generated with immunoSEQ multiplex PCR, while TCRdb's copy carries only in-frame clones and drops some. The sample has about 180,000 clones, 75% to 95% seen once. This sample comprised peripheral blood, obtained on day 0 of AZD1222 vaccination. The source is an adult in good health. Each CDR3 is given with its conserved first and last residue. The D gene is left open where the match is weak. Expanded clones get a size class; other rows say once, few or many, or leave the size out.

V gene: TRBV6-2/TRBV6-3; D gene: TRBD1; J gene: TRBJ1-2; clone size: .; CDR3 protein: CASSRPGQGYYGYTF; CDR3 DNA: TGTGCCAGCAGTCGGCCGGGACAGGGGTACTATGGCTACACCTTC
V gene: TRBV29-1; D gene: TRBD1; J gene: TRBJ1-1; clone size: .; CDR3 protein: CSVGRQGLNTEAFF; CDR3 DNA: TGCAGCGTGGGGCGACAGGGGCTGAACACTGAAGCTTTCTTT
V gene: TRBV11-2; D gene: TRBD1; J gene: TRBJ2-1; clone size: .; CDR3 protein: CASSLGPTGGSSYNEQFF; CDR3 DNA: TGTGCCAGCAGCTTAGGGCCGACAGGGGGAAGCTCCTACAATGAGCAGTTCTTC
V gene: TRBV19; D gene: .; J gene: TRBJ2-7; clone size: .; CDR3 protein: CASSPPRGGASYEQYF; CDR3 DNA: TGTGCCAGTAGTCCCCCCAGGGGGGGGGCCTCCTACGAGCAGTACTTC
V gene: TRBV5-6; D gene: TRBD1; J gene: TRBJ2-7; clone size: once; CDR3 protein: CASSLGGQGAREQYF; CDR3 DNA: TGTGCCAGCAGCTTGGGGGGACAGGGGGCGCGGGAGCAGTACTTC
V gene: TRBV4-3; D gene: .; J gene: TRBJ2-5; clone size: .; CDR3 protein: CASSRKGGETQYF; CDR3 DNA: TGCGCCAGCAGCCGTAAGGGGGGGGAGACCCAGTACTTC
V gene: TRBV4-2; D gene: .; J gene: TRBJ1-2; clone size: many; CDR3 protein: CASSEALDPIGYGYTF; CDR3 DNA: TGTGCCAGCAGCGAGGCCTTGGACCCGATAGGTTATGGCTACACCTTC
V gene: TRBV6-2/TRBV6-3; D gene: .; J gene: TRBJ1-5; clone size: .; CDR3 protein: CASSFSTTLTGKVNQPQHF; CDR3 DNA: TGTGCCAGCAGTTTTTCCACCACATTAACAGGGAAGGTAAATCAGCCCCAGCATTTT
V gene: TRBV27; D gene: .; J gene: TRBJ1-6; clone size: .; CDR3 protein: CASSLSRDHNSPLHF; CDR3 DNA: TGTGCCAGCAGTTTAAGCAGGGACCATAATTCACCCCTCCACTTT
V gene: TRBV3-1/TRBV3-2; D gene: .; J gene: TRBJ1-2; clone size: .; CDR3 protein: CASSQEGGVYYGYTF; CDR3 DNA: TGTGCCAGCAGCCAAGAGGGCGGTGTCTACTATGGCTACACCTTC
V gene: TRBV12-3/TRBV12-4; D gene: .; J gene: TRBJ1-3; clone size: .; CDR3 protein: CASSLVPGNTIYF; CDR3 DNA: TGTGCCAGCAGTTTGGTCCCTGGAAACACCATATATTTT
V gene: TRBV7-3; D gene: .; J gene: TRBJ2-7; clone size: .; CDR3 protein: CASSPDGTPRVQYF; CDR3 DNA: TGTGCCAGCAGCCCAGACGGGACTCCCCGAGTGCAGTACTTC
V gene: TRBV27; D gene: TRBD2; J gene: TRBJ2-1; clone size: .; CDR3 protein: CASSFTSGGPPNEQFF; CDR3 DNA: TGTGCCAGCAGTTTCACTAGCGGGGGTCCCCCCAATGAGCAGTTCTTC
V gene: TRBV11-2; D gene: TRBD1; J gene: TRBJ1-4; clone size: .; CDR3 protein: CASSLTGGLNEKLFF; CDR3 DNA: TGTGCCAGCAGCCTAACAGGGGGCCTTAATGAAAAACTGTTTTTT
V gene: TRBV5-6; D gene: TRBD1; J gene: TRBJ1-2; clone size: .; CDR3 protein: CASSLVQGRQHGYTF; CDR3 DNA: TGTGCCAGCAGCTTGGTACAGGGGAGGCAACATGGCTACACCTTC
V gene: TRBV4-2; D gene: TRBD1; J gene: TRBJ1-2; clone size: once; CDR3 protein: CASSQPGQHYGYTF; CDR3 DNA: TGTGCCAGCAGCCAACCGGGACAGCACTATGGCTACACCTTC
V gene: TRBV4-3; D gene: TRBD1; J gene: TRBJ2-1; clone size: .; CDR3 protein: CASSQATGGGAEQFF; CDR3 DNA: TGCGCCAGCAGCCAAGCGACAGGGGGTGGGGCTGAGCAGTTCTTC
V gene: TRBV5-6; D gene: .; J gene: TRBJ1-2; clone size: .; CDR3 protein: CASSLDNGYTF; CDR3 DNA: TGTGCCAGCAGCCTGGATAATGGCTACACCTTC
V gene: TRBV5-4; D gene: .; J gene: TRBJ1-2; clone size: .; CDR3 protein: CASSLGSGGAGYTF; CDR3 DNA: TGTGCCAGCAGCTTGGGTTCGGGGGGAGCTGGCTACACCTTC
V gene: TRBV7-7; D gene: TRBD1; J gene: TRBJ2-5; clone size: .; CDR3 protein: CASSTGTGSGETQYF; CDR3 DNA: TGTGCCAGCAGCACCGGGACAGGGTCCGGGGAGACCCAGTACTTC
V gene: TRBV7-2; D gene: TRBD1; J gene: TRBJ1-1; clone size: .; CDR3 protein: CASSGRQGARPMNTEAFF; CDR3 DNA: TGTGCCAGCAGCGGGAGACAGGGGGCGCGGCCAATGAACACTGAAGCTTTCTTT
V gene: TRBV5-8; D gene: .; J gene: TRBJ2-6; clone size: .; CDR3 protein: CASSQGRSSGANVLTF; CDR3 DNA: TGTGCCAGCAGCCAGGGACGTAGCTCTGGGGCCAACGTCCTGACTTTC